This TCR beta chain derives from a study of T cell responses to AZD1222 COVID-19 vaccine. General study findings and limits: Nearly half of spike-specific TCRs reportedly go after variant regions that carry no mutations. When two AZD1222 doses had been given, Spike-specific TCR breadth and depth rose. CD4 TCRs covered the whole spike, strongest at regions 160-218 and 743-854.

The germline gives CDR1 SGHTA, CDR2 FQGNSA. V shed 5 bases and J shed 2 bases, with 16 bases lying between them. The CDR3 is made up of 15 amino acids. Using immunoSEQ multiplex PCR, the repertoire was profiled, and TCRdb retains in-frame clones only, with some absent. This repertoire shows roughly 120,000 clones, roughly 90% found once; its top ten account for around 4%. Of note for this clone: Its antigen is still unknown.

The chain employs TRBV7-2 and TRBJ2-7; D tentatively fits TRBD1 or TRBD2 (6 bases each). This receptor was taken from an adult in good health. The sequences come from peripheral blood, collected on day 0 of AZD1222 vaccination. The CDR3 spells CASSPEGGSPYEQYF. CDR3 in DNA: TGTGCCAGCAGCCCCGAGGGGGGATCCCCCTACGAGCAGTACTTC.